These 22 T cell receptor beta chains originate from one sample sequenced in a study of T cells after yellow fever vaccination. TCRdb reanalysed the 5' RACE reads using MiXCR and keeps one entry per CDR3 protein. The sample consists of 620,000 or so distinct CDR3 sequences, approximately 13% of them appearing once. The sample was PBMCs, taken on the day of the yellow fever booster vaccination. Source of these receptors: a man younger than 45 who received the YFV17D yellow fever vaccine.

The chain links TRBV18 to TRBJ1-1; D call uncertain. CDR3 length: 12 amino acids. Trimming stripped 2 bases from V and 7 bases from J, with 8 bases between. Germline assignment: CDR1 KGHSH and CDR2 LQKENI. CDR3 coding DNA: TGTGCCAGCTCACCAGGCTTGGATGAAGCTTTCTTT. Its protein product is CASSPGLDEAFF.

In its sample, this clonotype was seen a few times. The J gene is TRBJ1-2, the V gene TRBV3-1; unclear D gene. Trimming took off 1 base at V and 4 bases at J, with 10 bases between the two ends. Germline V lookup: CDR1 LGHDT, CDR2 YNNKEL (reference sequence). CDR3 size: 14 residues. The CDR3 nucleotides read TGTGCCAGCAGCCAAGGGGCGGTGTCCTATGGCTACACCTTC. Amino acids: CASSQGAVSYGYTF.

J is TRBJ2-7 and V is TRBV20-1, with 7 bases that match TRBD2. CDR1 DFQATT and CDR2 SNEGSKA come from the germline V gene (reference sequence). This CDR3 region has 14 residues. The ends lost 4 bases at V and 0 bases at J; junction bases unmatched: 6. The CDR3 nucleotides are TGCAGTGCTATGGCGGGAGAAGGCTCCTACGAGCAGTACTTC. The encoded protein is CSAMAGEGSYEQYF.

This clonotype showed up many times. The V and J genes are TRBV7-2 and TRBJ1-5, with a possible D match to TRBD1 (5 bases). V lost 3 bases and J 1 base, leaving 13 bases between the germline ends. The CDR3 extends over 16 amino acids. Germline loops: CDR1 SGHTA, CDR2 FQGNSA. The DNA of the CDR3 is TGTGCCAGCAGCTTCGACAGTGGGGCGAGCAATCAGCCCCAGCATTTT. Translated: CASSFDSGASNQPQHF.

This clonotype was seen only once. The rearrangement links TRBV6-1 to TRBJ2-2, with TRBD2 matching 13 bases. Germline loops: CDR1 MNHNS, CDR2 SASEGT. The V segment lost 5 bases and the J segment 2 bases; nucleotides outside the gene matches: 5. The CDR3 loop spans 17 amino acids. CDR3 sequence: CASSRRTSGGNTGELFF. The DNA of the CDR3 is TGTGCCAGCAGTCGACGGACTAGCGGGGGAAACACCGGGGAGCTGTTTTTT.

This clonotype showed up just a few times. The J gene is TRBJ2-2, the V gene TRBV12-3 or TRBV12-4, with 10 nucleotides matching TRBD1. This CDR3 contains 15 residues. After removal of 3 bases from V and 6 bases from J, the junction contained 4 bases not matched to a gene. CDR3 in amino acids: CASSFRQGAAGELFF. The CDR3 DNA reads TGTGCCAGCAGTTTCCGACAGGGGGCTGCCGGGGAGCTGTTTTTT.

This clonotype came up many times. J is TRBJ2-1 and V is TRBV4-3; TRBD2 matches 12 bases. This CDR3 is 16 amino acids long. CDR1 LGHNA and CDR2 YSLEER come from the germline V gene. Trimming took 2 bases from V and 7 from J; bases not matched to a gene: 6. CDR3 amino acids: CASSQRTSGNKNEQFF. The CDR3 DNA reads as TGCGCCAGCAGCCAAAGGACTAGCGGGAATAAGAATGAGCAGTTCTTC.

This clonotype was detected only a few times. CDR3 coding DNA: TGTGCCAGCAGCGGACTAGCGGGAGAGGGAGAGACCCAGTACTTC. This codes for CASSGLAGEGETQYF. The chain carries TRBV6-1 and TRBJ2-5; 13 bases are a match to TRBD2. V lost 6 bases to trimming and J lost 4 bases; unmatched junction nucleotides: 5. CDR3 size: 15 residues. Germline V gene lookup returns CDR1 MNHNS and CDR2 SASEGT.

This clonotype has a count of ten or more. The chain recombines TRBV20-1 with TRBJ2-3; D is unresolved. V lost 2 bases and J 10 bases, leaving 19 bases between the germline ends. The CDR3 is made up of 14 amino acids. CDR1 DFQATT and CDR2 SNEGSKA come from the germline V gene (reference sequence). The CDR3 nucleotides read TGCAGTGCTAGAAACCGCGCTCTAGTAGTGGCGCAGTATTTT. Protein: CSARNRALVVAQYF.

The sample holds a few counts of this clonotype. The rearrangement links TRBV4-3 to TRBJ2-7; D gene unclear. Trimming left V 0 bases short and J 0 bases short, with 9 bases between. CDR3 length: 15 residues. Germline-derived CDR1 and CDR2 are LGHNA and YSLEER. The CDR3 sequence: CASSQDPSYSYEQYF. Here the CDR3 DNA reads TGCGCCAGCAGCCAAGATCCCAGCTACTCCTACGAGCAGTACTTC.

This clonotype was counted a few times. The chain uses TRBV10-2 and TRBJ2-3, with D possibly being TRBD2 (6 bases). The CDR3 has 13 residues. Germline V gene lookup returns CDR1 WSHSY and CDR2 SAAADI. V gave up 11 bases and J gave up 4 bases, with 16 bases separating them. The DNA for the CDR3 is TGCGCCGGCCGGGACTCCGGCGCAGATACGCAGTATTTT. It codes for CAGRDSGADTQYF.

The chain uses TRBV6-5 and TRBJ1-2; D may be TRBD1 (6 bases). Germline CDR1 is MNHEY and CDR2 is SVGAGI. Deletions cut 2 bases from V and 8 bases from J, with 18 bases between. The CDR3 covers 15 residues. The CDR3: CASSYSGGRWEGYTF. The CDR3 region has the DNA TGTGCCAGCAGTTACAGCGGGGGGCGATGGGAGGGCTACACCTTC.

This clonotype has ten or more counts. V gene TRBV12-3 or TRBV12-4 combines with J gene TRBJ1-2; D is uncertain. This CDR3 spans 13 amino acids. V lost 2 bases and J 7 bases, leaving 11 bases between the germline ends. CDR3 residues: CASSLLGPAGYTF. The CDR3 coding sequence is TGTGCCAGCAGTTTACTCGGGCCGGCTGGCTACACCTTC.

The chain combines TRBV20-1 with TRBJ2-7; possibly TRBD2 for D (5 bases). V was pared by 3 bases and J by 5 bases, with 11 bases between. The CDR3 extends over 12 amino acids. Germline V lookup: CDR1 DFQATT, CDR2 SNEGSKA (reference sequence). The CDR3 coding sequence is TGCAGTGCTAGTCCTCGGGATAACGAGCAGTACTTC. It encodes CSASPRDNEQYF.

Only a few counts were recorded for this clonotype. This chain links TRBV29-1 with TRBJ2-5, with TRBD2 as a possible D gene (5 bases). V was cut by 0 bases and J by 7 bases, with 18 bases left in between. This CDR3 contains 15 residues. The germline gives CDR1 SQVTM, CDR2 ANQGSEA. CDR3 nucleotide sequence: TGCAGCGTTGAAGATCTGGACTTCGGCCGGGCGACCCAGTACTTC. Its translation: CSVEDLDFGRATQYF.

This rearrangement joins TRBV27 to TRBJ2-7; possibly TRBD1 for D (5 bases). The V gene's germline CDR1 is MNHEY and CDR2 SMNVEV (reference sequence). This CDR3 contains 14 residues. V lost 5 bases and J lost 3, with 14 bases in between. The DNA for the CDR3 is TGTGCCAGCAGTCCTTCCTACAGGTACTACGAGCAGTACTTC. As protein: CASSPSYRYYEQYF.

This clonotype was detected only a few times. The V and J genes are TRBV7-9 and TRBJ2-1; TRBD2 might be the D (5 bases). The CDR3 has 14 residues. With 6 bases removed from V and 4 bases from J, the gap between germline ends came to 13 bases. Germline V CDR1 and CDR2: SEHNR, FQNEAQ (reference sequence). The CDR3 spells CASRPRGQYNEQFF. The CDR3 DNA follows: TGTGCCAGCAGGCCCCGCGGGCAGTACAATGAGCAGTTCTTC.

This clonotype was detected only a few times. The chain combines TRBV5-1 with TRBJ2-2; D gene unclear. The length of the CDR3 is 14 residues. The germline V gene encodes CDR1 SGHRS and CDR2 YFSETQ. Deletions cut 0 bases from V and 2 bases from J, with 5 bases between. Written as DNA, the CDR3 is TGCGCCAGCAGCTTGGCGCAAAACACCGGGGAGCTGTTTTTT. This translates into CASSLAQNTGELFF.

This clonotype was detected a few times. The genes are TRBV6-5 and TRBJ2-1, with D possibly being TRBD1 (8 bases). CDR3 length: 17 residues. Between the trimmed V and J ends, which lost 6 bases and 9 bases, there was a span of 27 bases. Per the germline V gene, CDR1 is MNHEY and CDR2 is SVGAGI. The CDR3 bases are TGTGCCAGCAGACACAGGGGGAGTTTGGCGGGAGTCGGTGAGCAGTTCTTC. This encodes CASRHRGSLAGVGEQFF.

There are a few counts of this clonotype. This sequence joins TRBV7-8 and TRBJ2-1; D is possibly TRBD2 (5 bases). Germline values: CDR1 SGHVS, CDR2 FQNEAQ. This CDR3 is 14 amino acids long. V was cut by 4 bases and J by 8 bases, with 15 bases left in between. The CDR3 sequence is CASSSPEGPYEQFF. CDR3 in DNA: TGTGCCAGCAGCTCTCCTGAGGGCCCTTATGAGCAGTTCTTC.

The table lists this clonotype with a few counts. This chain links TRBV7-6 with TRBJ2-5, with D hard to call. V gave up 4 bases and J gave up 3 bases, with 9 bases separating them. The CDR3 length is 13 residues. From germline, CDR1 is SGHVS and CDR2 FNYEAQ. The CDR3: CASSSYLEETQYF. CDR3 sequence (DNA): TGTGCCAGCAGCTCGTATTTAGAAGAGACCCAGTACTTC.

This clonotype has a count of ten or more. This chain connects TRBV24-1 to TRBJ2-2, with 7 bases matching TRBD1. Per germline, CDR1 KGHDR and CDR2 SFDVKD. V gave up 10 bases and J gave up 5 bases; unmatched junction bases: 9. The length of the CDR3 is 14 residues. CDR3 residues: CATGASGGTGELFF. CDR3 coding DNA: TGTGCCACAGGAGCGTCAGGGGGAACCGGGGAGCTGTTTTTT.